The 10 T cell receptor beta chains below were found in one sample sequenced in a study of beta chain features in type 1 diabetes. The entirety of the isolated RNA underwent reverse transcription, so expressed TCRB transcripts were sequenced. Only in-frame clones appear in the TCRdb table, and some are missing; sequencing was by immunoSEQ multiplex PCR. The sample has about 280,000 clones, 15% seen once. Points from the study as a whole: Among patients with Type 1 diabetes, TCRB CDR3s were moderately but significantly shorter in every one of the four CD4+ subsets.

What these receptors recognize is not known. The sample taken for sequencing was naive CD4+ T cells from blood. The receptors here all came from a man in his late teens or twenties with type 1 diabetes.

J is TRBJ1-6 and V is TRBV5-1; D is unclear. The V gene's germline CDR1 is SGHRS and CDR2 YFSETQ. The germline V and J ends were trimmed by 1 base and 0 bases, with 14 bases remaining between them. This CDR3 contains 18 residues. DNA of the CDR3: TGCGCCAGCAGCTTGTTTTACCAAATGAGCTCCTATAATTCACCCCTCCACTTT. Protein: CASSLFYQMSSYNSPLHF.

The chain employs TRBV18 and TRBJ1-6, with 7 bases that match TRBD1. This CDR3 has 18 residues. V was clipped by 5 bases and J by 9 bases; unmatched bases: 19. Germline assignment: CDR1 KGHSH and CDR2 LQKENI. CDR3 residues: CASSSGTVQGSVSSPLHF. CDR3 DNA: TGTGCCAGCTCATCAGGAACCGTACAGGGGTCGGTTAGTTCACCCCTCCACTTT. The full variable domain, rest sourced from reference TRBV18 and TRBJ1-6, is NAGVMQNPRHLVRRRGQEARLRCSPMKGHSHVYWYRQLPEEGLKFMVYLQKENIIDESGMPKERFSAEFPKEGPSILRIQQVVRGDSAAYFCASSSGTVQGSVSSPLHFGNGTRLTVT.

The gene calls are TRBV7-2 and TRBJ1-2; D call uncertain. Trimming took off 4 bases at V and 1 base at J, with 7 bases between the two ends. Germline CDR1 and CDR2: SGHTA and FQGNSA. The CDR3 runs to 13 residues. The CDR3 sequence is CASSSGFNYGYTF. The CDR3 DNA is TGTGCCAGCAGCTCGGGATTTAACTATGGCTACACCTTC.

There are a few counts of this clone. The chain recombines TRBV11-2 with TRBJ2-3; possibly TRBD2 for D (5 bases). Trimming stripped 5 bases from V and 0 bases from J, with 18 bases between. The CDR3 length is 17 residues. Germline-derived CDR1 and CDR2 are SGHAT and FQNNGV. CDR3 protein: CASSLGVAPPSTDTQYF. DNA of the CDR3: TGTGCCAGCAGCCTTGGGGTAGCGCCACCCAGCACAGATACGCAGTATTTT. Using reference TRBV11-2 and TRBJ2-3 for the parts outside the CDR3, the full variable domain is EAGVAQSPRYKIIEKRQSVAFWCNPISGHATLYWYQQILGQGPKLLIQFQNNGVVDDSQLPKDRFSAERLKGVDSTLKIQPAKLEDSAVYLCASSLGVAPPSTDTQYFGPGTRLTVL.

Points on this clone: Other DNA sequences from this sample encode an identical CDR3 as well. V usage is TRBV19 and J usage is TRBJ2-1; weak D call: TRBD1 (6 bases). CDR1 and CDR2 (germline): LNHDA, SQIVND (reference sequence). This CDR3 contains 15 residues. Between the trimmed V and J ends, which lost 3 bases and 2 bases, there was a span of 11 bases. The CDR3 loop reads CASSIAQGPYNEQFF. CDR3 coding DNA: TGTGCCAGTAGTATCGCACAGGGCCCCTACAATGAGCAGTTCTTC.

In its sample, this clone was seen a few times. The rearrangement links TRBV11-2 to TRBJ2-7; TRBD2 might be the D (5 bases). The CDR3 sequence is 16 residues long. Per the germline V gene, CDR1 is SGHAT and CDR2 is FQNNGV. With 1 base removed from V and 7 bases from J, the gap between germline ends came to 20 bases. The CDR3 bases are TGTGCCAGCAGCTTAGGCATTATTCGTGGGAGTGGAGAGCAGTACTTC. This codes for CASSLGIIRGSGEQYF.

The chain recombines TRBV30 with TRBJ1-5; D gene unclear. The germline V and J ends were trimmed by 1 base and 3 bases, with 4 bases remaining between them. The CDR3 contains 12 residues. The germline gives CDR1 GTSNPN, CDR2 SVGIG (reference sequence). This CDR3 is CAWSAFNQPQHF. The CDR3 nucleotides read TGTGCCTGGAGTGCATTCAATCAGCCCCAGCATTTT.

This clone was counted between two and nine times. The gene calls are TRBV28 and TRBJ1-2; D is perhaps TRBD1 (5 bases). Trimming removed 7 bases from V and 10 bases from J, with 22 bases in between. The germline CDR1 and CDR2 sequences are MDHEN and SYDVKM. The CDR3 runs 14 residues. CDR3 region: CASTNGGDRTLYTF. CDR3 bases: TGTGCCAGCACGAACGGCGGGGACCGCACGCTCTACACCTTC.

This clone came up a few times. The CDR3: CASPTRAGGYNEQFF. The CDR3 DNA is TGTGCCAGCCCCACAAGGGCAGGGGGGTACAATGAGCAGTTCTTC. The chain is built from TRBV18 and TRBJ2-1, with a weak D call TRBD1 (7 bases). Germline loops: CDR1 KGHSH, CDR2 LQKENI. V was cut by 8 bases and J by 4 bases, with 18 bases left in between. The CDR3 covers 15 residues.

V is TRBV19 and J is TRBJ1-2, with D tentatively TRBD1 (5 bases). Trimming took off 7 bases at V and 5 bases at J, with 14 bases between the two ends. The CDR3 covers 13 residues. Germline lookup yields CDR1 LNHDA and CDR2 SQIVND (reference sequence). The CDR3 DNA follows: TGTGCCAGTACCCTCGGGGGTGCATATGGCTACACCTTC. This translates into CASTLGGAYGYTF.